The entry below describes one T cell receptor beta chain. Its cognate antigen is unknown. This CDR3 has 17 amino acids. TCRdb re-analyzed the 5' RACE reads; it lists each CDR3 protein once, without DNA. The listing contains some 400,000 distinct CDR3 sequences. The sample comes from a study of monozygotic twins with inflammatory bowel disease. Notes on the study in general: A single strong IBD-associated signal or clonotype was not supported by the findings. TCRbeta inverse Simpson diversity was decreased in IBD patients versus healthy co-twins.

This chain links TRBV12-3 or TRBV12-4 with TRBJ2-2; checking the TCRdb D call of TRBD1 is not possible without DNA. The sample taken for sequencing was blood. This clonotype was sampled from a human donor with ulcerative colitis or Crohn's disease, or a healthy co-twin of an affected twin (not recorded which). CDR3 amino acids: CASSLGVPGQFTGELFF.